The 21 T cell receptor beta chains below all came from one sample that was sequenced in a study of regulatory T cells in long-lasting Graves disease. Arm-PCR of CDR3 regions with iRepertoire HTBI primers generated TCR beta libraries. TCRdb analysed the multiplex PCR reads with MiXCR anew, one entry per CDR3 protein. The sample consists of over 350,000 distinct CDR3 sequences, 12% to 15% of them appearing once. Time point noted: newly diagnosed GD, antithyroid drugs for less than 3 months. From PBMCs, RNA was extracted and then used to make the TCR library. These sequences were also reported in another study, on T cells in Graves' hyperthyroidism and ophthalmopathy.

The sample here was peripheral blood mononuclear cells (PBMCs), taken at new diagnosis, from a patient treated with antithyroid drugs. The receptor set was obtained from a woman between 45 and 65 years old with Graves disease.

With respect to this clonotype: A read error is possible here, since a much larger clone lies one base away. The chain has TRBV3-1 and TRBJ2-5; a possible D gene is TRBD2 (6 bases). Germline V gene data show CDR1 as LGHDT and CDR2 as YNNKEL (reference sequence). This CDR3 is 14 amino acids long. The CDR3 region has the DNA TGTGCCAGCAGCCAAAGGGAGGTAGTTGAGACCCCGTACTTC. Translation: CASSQREVVETPYF.

This clonotype was detected once. This CDR3 is missing its conserved last phenylalanine or tryptophan, likely due to a read error. The chain links TRBV30 to TRBJ2-2; D not resolved. CDR1 GTSNPN and CDR2 SVGIG come from the germline V gene (reference sequence). The CDR3 runs to 13 residues. V shed 4 bases and J shed 2 bases, with 8 bases lying between them. CDR3 protein: CAWNPVNTGELFS. The CDR3 DNA sequence: TGTGCCTGGAACCCGGTAAACACCGGGGAGCTGTTTTCT.

This clonotype was recorded at least ten times. The rearrangement joins TRBV12-3 or TRBV12-4 to TRBJ2-7; 11 positions match TRBD1. The V and J ends lost 6 bases and 6 bases, in that order; junction bases with no gene match: 4. This CDR3 comprises 13 residues. The CDR3 spells CASRLDRGREQYF. The CDR3, as DNA: TGTGCCAGCAGGTTGGACAGGGGGCGCGAGCAGTACTTC.

In this sample, this clonotype turned up many times. CDR3 region: CASSSSTSGANVLTF. For the CDR3, the DNA is TGTGCCAGCAGCTCTTCGACCTCTGGGGCCAACGTCCTGACTTTC. The J gene is TRBJ2-6, the V gene TRBV7-8; D unresolved. CDR1 is SGHVS, CDR2 FQNEAQ, per germline. There are 15 residues in the CDR3. The V and J ends lost 4 bases and 0 bases respectively, with 7 bases between them.

This clonotype came up many times. The chain employs TRBV3-1 and TRBJ1-2, with a weak D call TRBD1 (6 bases). This CDR3 comprises 15 residues. The germline V gene encodes CDR1 LGHDT and CDR2 YNNKEL (reference sequence). The V and J ends lost 9 bases and 3 bases respectively, with 20 bases between them. The CDR3 region is CASGSGGLNHYGYTF. The CDR3 DNA reads TGTGCCAGTGGCTCGGGGGGCCTCAACCACTATGGCTACACCTTC.

This clonotype was recorded a few times. The gene calls are TRBV28 and TRBJ2-6; the D gene could be TRBD1 or TRBD2 (5 bases each). Germline lookup yields CDR1 MDHEN and CDR2 SYDVKM. V lost 2 bases, J lost 2 bases, and 13 bases lay in between. This CDR3 comprises 17 residues. Written as DNA, the CDR3 is TGTGCCAGCAGTTTAACCCCCCGGGGCACTGGGGCCAACGTCCTGACTTTC. It encodes CASSLTPRGTGANVLTF.

This clonotype was counted between two and nine times. V and J are TRBV5-6 and TRBJ2-1; 8 nucleotides align to TRBD2. This CDR3 contains 18 residues. Germline V gene data show CDR1 as SGHDT and CDR2 as YYEEEE. Losses at the gene ends were 3 bases for V and 7 bases for J; bases not matched to a gene: 18. The chain's CDR3 is CASSSGIRVAGSGNEQFF. The DNA for the CDR3 is TGTGCCAGCAGCTCGGGAATAAGAGTAGCGGGATCTGGTAATGAGCAGTTCTTC.

This clonotype was counted at least ten times. The gene calls are TRBV6-1 and TRBJ2-1; D is possibly TRBD1 (5 bases). The CDR3 contains 13 residues. The ends were cut back, 8 bases at V and 4 bases at J, with 12 bases in the middle. CDR1 and CDR2 from the germline V gene are MNHNS and SASEGT. CDR3 DNA sequence: TGTGCCAGCTCAAAGGACACTTACAATGAGCAGTTCTTC. Its translation: CASSKDTYNEQFF.

This clonotype has at least ten counts. V gene TRBV11-2 combines with J gene TRBJ2-5; TRBD1 might be the D (6 bases). Trimming took 5 bases from V and 5 from J, leaving 18 bases between them. The CDR3 length is 15 residues. The germline V gene has CDR1 SGHAT and CDR2 FQNNGV. CDR3 residues: CASSDTGLSFETQYF. The DNA for the CDR3 is TGTGCCAGCAGCGATACAGGGTTGTCCTTCGAGACCCAGTACTTC.

A few counts support this clonotype. This chain joins TRBV9 and TRBJ2-2; 15 positions match TRBD2. The CDR3 contains 17 residues. Germline CDR1 and CDR2: SGDLS and YYNGEE. J was trimmed by 2 bases and V by 3 bases; bases with no gene match: 2. The CDR3 nucleotides read TGTGCCAGCAGCGCGGGACTAGCGGGAGGAAACACCGGGGAGCTGTTTTTT. As protein: CASSAGLAGGNTGELFF.

This clonotype was seen many times. The J gene is TRBJ2-1, the V gene TRBV2, with 10 positions matching TRBD2. With V trimmed by 7 bases and J by 8 bases, 8 bases remained unmatched. Germline CDR1 reads SNHLY; CDR2 reads FYNNEI. This CDR3 is built from 14 residues. CDR3 DNA sequence: TGTGCCAGCATCTCTAGGACTAGCGGCTATGAGCAGTTCTTC. It yields the protein CASISRTSGYEQFF.

This clonotype was detected many times. The chain has TRBV28 and TRBJ2-1, with 7 bases lining up with TRBD1. Germline lookup yields CDR1 MDHEN and CDR2 SYDVKM. The CDR3 consists of 14 residues. Trimming took 6 bases from V and 3 from J; bases not matched to a gene: 5. Written as DNA, the CDR3 is TGTGCCAGCAGGAGACAGGGTATCTACAATGAGCAGTTCTTC. This translates into CASRRQGIYNEQFF.

In this sample, this clonotype turned up a few times. The chain recombines TRBV5-1 with TRBJ2-1; D uncertain. CDR1 SGHRS and CDR2 YFSETQ come from the germline V gene. The CDR3 sequence is 14 residues long. Trimming left V 1 base short and J 4 bases short, with 9 bases between. CDR3 nucleotide sequence: TGCGCCAGCAGCTTGTTTCGCACTTACAATGAGCAGTTCTTC. This codes for CASSLFRTYNEQFF.

This clonotype was seen more than once but under ten times. The chain recombines TRBV6-2 or TRBV6-3 with TRBJ2-6; the match to TRBD2 covers 11 bases. J was trimmed by 2 bases and V by 4 bases; bases with no gene match: 10. The CDR3 contains 19 residues. Germline CDR1 is MNHEY and CDR2 is SVGEGT. CDR3 DNA: TGTGCCAGCAGTTCCGGAACTAGCGGGAGTACTGCTGGGGCCAACGTCCTGACTTTC. As protein: CASSSGTSGSTAGANVLTF.

This chain links TRBV5-5 with TRBJ1-5; D possibly corresponds to TRBD1 (5 bases). In germline, CDR1 is SGHKS, CDR2 YYEKEE (reference sequence). The CDR3 loop spans 16 amino acids. V was trimmed by 1 base and J by 3 bases, leaving 14 bases between them. The CDR3 region is CASSLPLRVANQPQHF. The CDR3 DNA reads as TGTGCCAGCAGCTTGCCTCTCAGGGTGGCCAATCAGCCCCAGCATTTT. The variable domain in full, with the rest retrieved from reference TRBV5-5 and TRBJ1-5, is DAGVTQSPTHLIKTRGQQVTLRCSPISGHKSVSWYQQVLGQGPQFIFQYYEKEERGRGNFPDRFSARQFPNYSSELNVNALLLGDSALYLCASSLPLRVANQPQHFGDGTRLSIL.

In its sample, this clonotype was seen a few times. This chain connects TRBV12-3 or TRBV12-4 to TRBJ2-7, with unresolved D. This CDR3 has 11 residues. Trimming pared 3 bases from V and 6 bases from J, leaving 6 bases between. CDR3: CASSFRREQYF. For the CDR3, the DNA is TGTGCCAGCAGTTTCAGGCGCGAGCAGTACTTC.

The sample holds a few counts of this clonotype. V and J are TRBV6-5 and TRBJ2-1; D perhaps matches TRBD2 (6 bases). V was cut by 2 bases and J by 4 bases, with 15 bases left in between. CDR1 and CDR2 from the germline V gene are MNHEY and SVGAGI. This CDR3 region has 16 residues. In DNA form, the CDR3 reads TGTGCCAGCAGTTACGGCGGGCTAGCGAAGTACAATGAGCAGTTCTTC. It translates to CASSYGGLAKYNEQFF.

This clonotype was picked up a small number of times. The chain employs TRBV24-1 and TRBJ2-4; D assignment may be TRBD1 or TRBD2 (5 bases each). Trimming took off 4 bases at V and 7 bases at J, with 13 bases between the two ends. Germline CDR1 and CDR2: KGHDR and SFDVKD. This CDR3 is 14 amino acids long. Here the CDR3 DNA reads TGTGCCACCAGTGACGGGACCACCGGGAACATTCAGTACTTC. It codes for CATSDGTTGNIQYF.

This clonotype was seen at least ten times. V is TRBV27 and J is TRBJ2-7, with 7 bases matching TRBD2. This CDR3 comprises 14 residues. The V gene's germline CDR1 is MNHEY and CDR2 SMNVEV (reference sequence). V dropped 3 bases and J dropped 5; count of bases not matched to a gene: 7. CDR3 nucleotides: TGTGCCAGCAGTTTTCAGGGAGGGGTACACGAGCAGTACTTC. It translates to CASSFQGGVHEQYF.

The chain has TRBV25-1 and TRBJ1-5; D ambiguous. Trimming removed 6 bases at V and 5 bases at J, with 14 bases between. Germline V CDR1 and CDR2: MGHDK, SYGVNS. The CDR3 runs to 14 residues. The CDR3 DNA reads as TGTGCCAGCAGCCCCGGGAGCGGGGATCAGCCCCAGCATTTT. Protein product: CASSPGSGDQPQHF.

The sample holds many counts of this clonotype. V is TRBV3-1 and J is TRBJ1-2; a weak D match, TRBD1 (6 bases). The CDR3 totals 16 residues. Trimming removed 4 bases from V and 4 bases from J, with 19 bases in between. In germline, CDR1 is LGHDT, CDR2 YNNKEL (reference sequence). CDR3 amino acids: CASSRVDRSGGYGYTF. Written as DNA, the CDR3 is TGTGCCAGCAGCCGCGTCGACAGGTCGGGCGGCTATGGCTACACCTTC.